A selection of T cell receptor beta chains follows, all from one sample in a study of T cells in Graves' hyperthyroidism and ophthalmopathy. TCRdb re-called the multiplex PCR reads through MiXCR, storing one row per CDR3 protein. This table holds about 740,000 distinct CDR3 sequences, 12% to 15% found once. Input material: blood. These receptors originate from a woman aged 18-30 years with Graves' hyperthyroidism. CDR3s leave out the opening cysteine and the closing phenylalanine or tryptophan.

v_call,j_call,cdr3_aa
TRBV20-1,TRBJ2-3,SAFATSGLTDTQY
TRBV5-5,TRBJ1-1,ASRGDRGFTEAF
TRBV6-1,TRBJ1-1,ASSPTRTGNTEAF
TRBV6-5,TRBJ2-3,ASSYSDTFTDTQY
TRBV24-1,TRBJ1-2,ATSDSGRKGGYT
TRBV7-6,TRBJ2-1,ASSPDAINEQF
TRBV4-1,TRBJ2-2,ASSQGTWGSGELF
TRBV20-1,TRBJ1-4,SARADSDATNEKLF
TRBV15,TRBJ2-5,ATSSGTGGQETQY
TRBV20-1,TRBJ2-3,SALPGGTSTDTQY
TRBV25-1,TRBJ1-2,ASSETRQGNYGYT
TRBV27,TRBJ2-7,ASSLYGDRLYEQY
TRBV4-2,TRBJ2-5,ASSQVGPSQETQY
TRBV7-2,TRBJ2-2,ASSFGSHGLF
TRBV7-9,TRBJ2-4,ASSLPGTGGSGSKNIQY
TRBV4-2,TRBJ1-2,ASSQATGGGYT
TRBV6-6,TRBJ1-1,ASSYQGARGTEAF
TRBV3-1,TRBJ2-5,ASSQGQGMETQY
TRBV13,TRBJ2-3,ASSRSDRDDAQY
TRBV15,TRBJ2-1,ATSSGGNSYNEQF
TRBV12-3/TRBV12-4,TRBJ2-2,ASSLSRRMNTGELF
TRBV28,TRBJ2-3,ASSWDPGLGTDTQY
TRBV25-1,TRBJ2-7,ASSEYRAGVNYEQY
TRBV24-1,TRBJ2-2,ATSEPSGKYTGEPF
TRBV5-1,TRBJ1-1,ASSLGPRNTEAF
TRBV2,TRBJ2-7,ASRANILRDRGDEQY
TRBV5-6,TRBJ1-5,ASSALGVQGYGPQH
TRBV10-3,TRBJ2-7,AISSLGGYEQY
TRBV13,TRBJ2-6,ASSGGPGLAVSGANVLT
TRBV7-6,TRBJ2-1,ASSSLAGNNEQF
TRBV20-1,TRBJ2-7,SARQGGSYEQY
TRBV20-1,TRBJ2-7,SARDPSSWRYEQY
TRBV29-1,TRBJ1-2,SVRGGGGGYT
TRBV4-1,TRBJ1-1,ASSQDGVTEAF
TRBV30,TRBJ2-3,ACPGRGVRTDTQY
TRBV10-3,TRBJ2-5,AISETGGQETQY
TRBV30,TRBJ2-2,AWAKGQMNTGELF
TRBV6-6,TRBJ1-2,ASSYSGQLPNYGYT
TRBV27,TRBJ2-7,ASSLAGTSGRAYEQY
TRBV29-1,TRBJ2-1,SVKGLAGPYNEQF
TRBV2,TRBJ2-7,ASTIQIGSYEQY
TRBV6-2/TRBV6-3,TRBJ2-1,ASSYWLGGSYNEQF
TRBV6-1,TRBJ2-3,ASSFTWTDTQY